This T cell receptor (beta chain) was sequenced in a study of tumor-infiltrating lymphocytes in primary liver carcinoma. This clonotype was counted ten times or more. There are 19 residues in the CDR3. With 8 bases clipped from V and 5 bases from J, the junction kept 25 bases outside the gene matches. cDNA specific to TCR beta was made from 500 ng of total RNA, with a constant-region primer employed for priming. Three nested multiplex PCR rounds, a slightly modified ARM-PCR, produced the libraries for TCR beta. The first two PCR rounds, around 10 cycles each, used TRBV1-TRBV30 forward primers and a C-beta reverse primer. One entry per CDR3 protein, called by TCRdb with MiXCR from the multiplex PCR reads. The sample records about 320,000 distinct CDR3 sequences, over 55% being singletons. Germline DNA was also extracted, and blood RNA derived from unsorted whole blood. Donors were untreated and chronically infected with HBV.

The receptor comes from a man aged 35-49 years with primary liver carcinoma and hepatitis B virus infection. The chain couples TRBV12-3 or TRBV12-4 to TRBJ2-7; TRBD2 agrees at 9 bases. The source material was peripheral blood. Written as DNA, the CDR3 is TGTGCCAGCTCCTCCCGTCGGCCCGGTAGCGGGAGAGGTAGGCACGAGCAGTACTTC. This sequence encodes CASSSRRPGSGRGRHEQYF.